This T cell receptor (beta chain) appears in the sequencing data of a study of T cells after somatic rescue of genetic block (dated by TCRdb to 2020 to 2022). Regarding the research as a whole: What the study looked at was long-term robustness, specifically in a T-cell system that came about through somatic rescue of a genetic block in T-cell development.

Trimming takes 3 bases off V and 7 bases off J; junction bases not matched to a gene: 7. The germline V gene specifies SGHAT as CDR1 and FQNNGV as CDR2. The CDR3 goes from the cysteine to the phenylalanine over 15 residues. The sequence is cut down to CDR3 DNA, 45 bases in frame from base 1. The library was built by means of the immunoSEQ multiplex PCR assay. TCRdb's version of the immuneACCESS table is confined to in-frame rearrangements and falls short of the full clone set. An unresolved V gene accounts for under half of the shortfall where checked; the remainder is of unknown origin. The sample table shows around 50,000 clones, and approximately 96% are seen once. About 0.075% of the sample is in the top ten clones. As regards this clone: Its antigen has not been determined. No base quality information exists; no much larger clone differs at one position.

The V and J segments used are TRBV11-2 and TRBJ2-1, with TRBD2 matching 9 junction bases. The TCR sequence derives from a child under two years old. Sequenced material: peripheral blood mononuclear cells (PBMCs). The CDR3 amino acid sequence is: CASSFAGGHRNEQFF. The base sequence is TGTGCCAGCAGCTTCGCGGGAGGGCATAGGAATGAGCAGTTCTTC.